This TCR beta chain was profiled in a study of metastatic and nonmetastatic thyroid tumors. Turning to the study itself: A comparison of repertoires was made across blood and tumor or nodule tissue from malignant and benign thyroid patients. General study findings and limits: A significant increase in TCR beta diversity was reportedly seen in malignant thyroid tumors relative to benign nodules, in blood and tumor.

The ends were cut back, 6 bases at V and 7 bases at J, with 16 bases in the middle. The germline CDR1 and CDR2 sequences are WSHSY and SAAADI. The CDR3 sequence is 14 residues long. Worth noting for this clone: The antigen is undetermined. This may stem from a read error, because a much larger clone lies one nucleotide away.

Original processing notes: Clinicopathological groups supplied CDR3 differences that were used to build a distant-metastasis classifier for papillary thyroid cancer. Through MiXCR, TCRdb re-clonotyped the PCR reads. TCRdb's processing, not the authors' own work, is the source of the V and J calls. The data hold roughly 57,000 clones, with 20% observed a single time. The entire patient cohort was treatment-naive prior to thyroid surgery. The sequencing input was blood. The receptor was derived from a female donor with papillary thyroid cancer or a benign thyroid nodule (not recorded which). Some clones in this sample may be carry-over from other donors' samples. The chain is built from TRBV10-2 and TRBJ1-5; TRBD1 is a possible D gene (5 bases). The CDR3 coding sequence is TGCGCCAGCAGCGTCGGGGGGAGTGACCAGCCCCAGCATTTT. This translates into CASSVGGSDQPQHF.